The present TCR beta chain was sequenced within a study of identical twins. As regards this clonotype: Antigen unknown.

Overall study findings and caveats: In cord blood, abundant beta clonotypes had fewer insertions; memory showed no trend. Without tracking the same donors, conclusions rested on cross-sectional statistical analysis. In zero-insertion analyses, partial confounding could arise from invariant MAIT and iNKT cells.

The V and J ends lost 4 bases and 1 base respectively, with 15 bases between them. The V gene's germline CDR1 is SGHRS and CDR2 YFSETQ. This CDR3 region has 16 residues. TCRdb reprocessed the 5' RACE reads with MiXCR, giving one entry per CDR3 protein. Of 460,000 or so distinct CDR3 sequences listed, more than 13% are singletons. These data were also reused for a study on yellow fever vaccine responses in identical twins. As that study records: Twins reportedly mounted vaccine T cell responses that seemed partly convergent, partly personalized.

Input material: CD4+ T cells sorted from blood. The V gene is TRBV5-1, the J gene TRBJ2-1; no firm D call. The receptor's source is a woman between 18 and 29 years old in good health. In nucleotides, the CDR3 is TGCGCCAGCAGCCCCGCAGGCGGTGAATCCTACAATGAGCAGTTCTTC. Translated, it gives CASSPAGGESYNEQFF. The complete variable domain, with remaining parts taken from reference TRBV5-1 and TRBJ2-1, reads KAGVTQTPRYLIKTRGQQVTLSCSPISGHRSVSWYQQTPGQGLQFLFEYFSETQRNKGNFPGRFSGRQFSNSRSEMNVSTLELGDSALYLCASSPAGGESYNEQFFGPGTRLTVL.